A selection of T cell receptor beta chains follows, all from one sample in a study of blood T cell repertoires in COVID-19. The protocol was immunoSEQ multiplex PCR, while the TCRdb copy is restricted to in-frame clones and leaves out a portion. In the table there are 150,000 or so clones, over 75% of which are singletons. The specimen sequenced was peripheral blood. The source of these receptors is a man aged 55 to 70 with active or convalescent COVID-19. Both conserved end residues are part of each CDR3. A D gene is named only where the DNA matches it firmly. Clone size is given for some rows only: seen once, a few or many times, or a class if the clone is expanded.

.	TRBV9	.	TRBJ1-6	TGTGCCAGCAGCGCGACAAGTTATAATTCACCCCTCCACTTT	CASSATSYNSPLHF
.	TRBV5-4	.	TRBJ2-1	TGTGCCAGCACCCCATCACCGGTACGAAATAATGAGCAGTTCTTC	CASTPSPVRNNEQFF
.	TRBV18	few	TRBJ2-7	TGTGCCAGCTCACCTGGCAGCACTAAACTAGAGCAGTACTTC	CASSPGSTKLEQYF
TRBD2	TRBV28	.	TRBJ2-1	TGTGCCAGCAGTTTTAATGGCGGGAGAAGTGGCGAGCAGTTCTTC	CASSFNGGRSGEQFF
TRBD2	TRBV24-1	few	TRBJ2-1	TGTGCCACCAGTGATCACGGGACTAGCGGGAGAGTTGGGCAGTTCTTC	CATSDHGTSGRVGQFF
.	TRBV7-9	.	TRBJ1-1	TGTGCCAGCAGCTTAGGGACATTGAACACTGAAGCTTTCTTT	CASSLGTLNTEAFF
TRBD1	TRBV4-1	.	TRBJ2-5	TGCGCCAGCAGCCCCGGGACAGGGAGGCAAGAGACCCAGTACTTC	CASSPGTGRQETQYF
.	TRBV24-1	.	TRBJ2-1	TGTGCCACCAGTGACCCGGGGACATACCCCTACAATGAGCAGTTCTTC	CATSDPGTYPYNEQFF
.	TRBV9	.	TRBJ2-7	TGTGCCAGCAGCCTGGATACCTCAACGAGAGGCGAGCAGTACTTC	CASSLDTSTRGEQYF
.	TRBV29-1	.	TRBJ2-1	TGCAGCGTGGTAGGACACTACAATGAGCAGTTCTTC	CSVVGHYNEQFF
.	TRBV2	.	TRBJ1-1	TGTGCCAGCAGTGTGGGCGGGGACGCCACTGAAGCTTTCTTT	CASSVGGDATEAFF
.	TRBV5-4	.	TRBJ2-1	TGTGCCAGCAGAACGGACATTACCTACAATGAGCAGTTCTTC	CASRTDITYNEQFF
.	TRBV5-6	few	TRBJ2-5	TGTGCCAGCAGCTTGGGCGGGCGGGGCGCAGTGGCCCAGTACTTC	CASSLGGRGAVAQYF
.	TRBV6-5	few	TRBJ2-5	TGTGCCAGCCAACAAGTTCAAGAGACCCAGTACTTC	CASQQVQETQYF
TRBD1	TRBV5-6	.	TRBJ1-6	TGTGCCAGCAGCTTGGGCAGGGGGAAAAATTCACCCCTCCACTTT	CASSLGRGKNSPLHF
TRBD1	TRBV6-6	.	TRBJ1-1	TGTGCCAGCAGTTTTCCAGGCGGGACAGGGGAAACTGAAGCTTTCTTT	CASSFPGGTGETEAFF
.	TRBV2	.	TRBJ2-5	TGTGCCAGCATAGGAGAGAGGCTCCAAGAGACCCAGTACTTC	CASIGERLQETQYF
TRBD2	TRBV4-1	.	TRBJ2-2	TGCGCCAGCAGCCAAGGAGGACTAGCGGGCTCCGGGGAGCTGTTTTTT	CASSQGGLAGSGELFF
TRBD2	TRBV27	.	TRBJ2-7	TGTGCCAGCAGTTTATTCGCTGGGGGGGTGCAGTACTTC	CASSLFAGGVQYF
.	TRBV28	.	TRBJ2-7	TGTGCCAGCAGCTTACTTATCTCCAGGGAGGTAAGGAGCGAGCAGTACTTC	CASSLLISREVRSEQYF
TRBD1	TRBV19	.	TRBJ1-5	TGTGCCAGTAGAAAAACAGGGGGCTCCGATCAGCCCCAGCATTTT	CASRKTGGSDQPQHF
.	TRBV19	.	TRBJ1-2	TGTGCCAGTAGTCCCGAGGTCTCGACGGTATACCATGGCTACACCTTC	CASSPEVSTVYHGYTF
.	TRBV7-9	.	TRBJ1-1	TGTGCCAGCAGCTTAGCCCGGGATGTCGCTTTCTTT	CASSLARDVAFF
.	TRBV18	.	TRBJ1-3	TGTGCCAGCTCACCAGTAGGGGGTTCTGGAAACACCATATATTTT	CASSPVGGSGNTIYF